The rows below give T cell receptor beta chains drawn from one sample of a study of blood T cell repertoires in COVID-19. Clones were sequenced by immunoSEQ multiplex PCR, and TCRdb holds only the in-frame ones, with some missing. The sample contains 150,000 to 170,000 clones, 70% to 85% of which appear only once. The sample comprised peripheral blood. The receptors were gathered from a man in his sixties with COVID-19, enrolled during active disease. CDR3s include the opening cysteine and the closing phenylalanine or tryptophan. Fields, in order: V gene, clone size, J gene, CDR3 length, D gene, CDR3 DNA, CDR3 protein. A D gene is named only where the DNA matches it firmly. Size is stated for part of the rows, as once, few or many counts, or as a class when the clone is expanded.

V gene: TRBV11-2; clone size: .; J gene: TRBJ1-1; CDR3 length: 13; D gene: .; CDR3 DNA: TGTGCCAGCAGCTTGGCAGGGAACACTGAAGCTTTCTTT; CDR3 protein: CASSLAGNTEAFF
V gene: TRBV19; clone size: .; J gene: TRBJ1-5; CDR3 length: 15; D gene: TRBD1; CDR3 DNA: TGTGCCAGTAGAACGAAGGGACAGGAGAATCAGCCCCAGCATTTT; CDR3 protein: CASRTKGQENQPQHF
V gene: TRBV27; clone size: .; J gene: TRBJ1-1; CDR3 length: 14; D gene: .; CDR3 DNA: TGTGCCAGCAGACGTAGCGCAGCTAACACTGAAGCTTTCTTT; CDR3 protein: CASRRSAANTEAFF
V gene: TRBV6-6; clone size: .; J gene: TRBJ2-7; CDR3 length: 14; D gene: .; CDR3 DNA: TGTGCCAGCAGTTACTCGAGATCTTCCTACGAGCAGTACTTC; CDR3 protein: CASSYSRSSYEQYF
V gene: TRBV6-5; clone size: .; J gene: TRBJ1-3; CDR3 length: 14; D gene: .; CDR3 DNA: TGTGCCAGCAGGGACAACTTCTCTGGAAACACCATATATTTT; CDR3 protein: CASRDNFSGNTIYF
V gene: TRBV27; clone size: .; J gene: TRBJ1-5; CDR3 length: 15; D gene: .; CDR3 DNA: TGTGCCAGCAGTAATCGCGGGGATAGCAATCAGCCCCAGCATTTT; CDR3 protein: CASSNRGDSNQPQHF
V gene: TRBV7-2; clone size: .; J gene: TRBJ2-3; CDR3 length: 15; D gene: .; CDR3 DNA: TGTGCCAGCAGCTCTCTCCTAGCGTCCACAGATACGCAGTATTTT; CDR3 protein: CASSSLLASTDTQYF
V gene: TRBV7-9; clone size: few; J gene: TRBJ1-2; CDR3 length: 15; D gene: TRBD1; CDR3 DNA: TGTGCCAGCAGCCTCCGAGGGACAGGGGGTTTTGGCTACACCTTC; CDR3 protein: CASSLRGTGGFGYTF
V gene: TRBV3-1/TRBV3-2; clone size: .; J gene: TRBJ2-7; CDR3 length: 15; D gene: .; CDR3 DNA: TGTGCCAGCAGCCAAATCACCGAGCGCGCCTACGAGCAGTACTTC; CDR3 protein: CASSQITERAYEQYF
V gene: TRBV21-1; clone size: .; J gene: TRBJ2-7; CDR3 length: 12; D gene: .; CDR3 DNA: TGTGCCAGCAGCAGTCCAGACTACGAGCAGTACTTC; CDR3 protein: CASSSPDYEQYF
V gene: TRBV6-5; clone size: .; J gene: TRBJ1-2; CDR3 length: 16; D gene: TRBD1; CDR3 DNA: TGTGCCAGCAGTTCTCCGGGACAGGGGGAAAACTATGGCTACACCTTC; CDR3 protein: CASSSPGQGENYGYTF
V gene: TRBV7-2; clone size: .; J gene: TRBJ2-5; CDR3 length: 15; D gene: TRBD1; CDR3 DNA: TGTGCCAGCAGCTTAGGGACAGGGGGAAGGGAGACCCAGTACTTC; CDR3 protein: CASSLGTGGRETQYF
V gene: TRBV7-9; clone size: once; J gene: TRBJ1-2; CDR3 length: 13; D gene: .; CDR3 DNA: TGTGCCAGCAGCCACCCAGGGGAAATTGGCTACACCTTC; CDR3 protein: CASSHPGEIGYTF
V gene: TRBV11-3; clone size: few; J gene: TRBJ2-1; CDR3 length: 19; D gene: TRBD2; CDR3 DNA: TGTGCCAGCAGCCCAGGTAGGGCTAGCGGGAGGGGGTTCTACAATGAGCAGTTCTTC; CDR3 protein: CASSPGRASGRGFYNEQFF
V gene: TRBV28; clone size: .; J gene: TRBJ1-5; CDR3 length: 13; D gene: .; CDR3 DNA: TGTGCCAGCACCATCCCCCCGGGGCAGCCCCAGCATTTT; CDR3 protein: CASTIPPGQPQHF
V gene: TRBV6-2/TRBV6-3; clone size: .; J gene: TRBJ2-3; CDR3 length: 16; D gene: TRBD2; CDR3 DNA: TGTGCCAGCAGCCGTGGACTAGCGGGGGGTACAGATACGCAGTATTTT; CDR3 protein: CASSRGLAGGTDTQYF
V gene: TRBV29-1; clone size: .; J gene: TRBJ2-5; CDR3 length: 13; D gene: .; CDR3 DNA: TGCAGCGTTGGGGGCCACAGACAAGAGACCCAGTACTTC; CDR3 protein: CSVGGHRQETQYF
V gene: TRBV29-1; clone size: .; J gene: TRBJ1-1; CDR3 length: 13; D gene: .; CDR3 DNA: TGCAGCGTTGAGGAGGGGAGGTTGACTGAAGCTTTCTTT; CDR3 protein: CSVEEGRLTEAFF
V gene: TRBV11-2; clone size: .; J gene: TRBJ2-1; CDR3 length: 12; D gene: .; CDR3 DNA: TGTGCCAGCAGGTTGGTCGCGGGTGAGCAGTTCTTC; CDR3 protein: CASRLVAGEQFF
V gene: TRBV14; clone size: .; J gene: TRBJ1-3; CDR3 length: 13; D gene: .; CDR3 DNA: TGTGCCAGCAGCCAAGGACAGCTAAGCACCATATATTTT; CDR3 protein: CASSQGQLSTIYF
V gene: TRBV3-1/TRBV3-2; clone size: .; J gene: TRBJ1-6; CDR3 length: 16; D gene: .; CDR3 DNA: TGTGCCAGCAGCCAAGGATCAGCAGGAGGTAATTCACCCCTCCACTTT; CDR3 protein: CASSQGSAGGNSPLHF
V gene: TRBV28; clone size: .; J gene: TRBJ1-3; CDR3 length: 14; D gene: .; CDR3 DNA: TGTGCCAGCAGGCTGGGGAGTTCTGGAAACACCATATATTTT; CDR3 protein: CASRLGSSGNTIYF
V gene: TRBV7-2; clone size: few; J gene: TRBJ2-3; CDR3 length: 15; D gene: .; CDR3 DNA: TGTGCCAGCAGCTTAGGGGCCTTGGAGGGAGATACGCAGTATTTT; CDR3 protein: CASSLGALEGDTQYF
V gene: TRBV20-1; clone size: .; J gene: TRBJ1-6; CDR3 length: 15; D gene: TRBD1; CDR3 DNA: TGCAGTGCGAGTATCGGGACAGGGAATAATTCACCCCTCCACTTT; CDR3 protein: CSASIGTGNNSPLHF
V gene: TRBV11-3; clone size: .; J gene: TRBJ2-3; CDR3 length: 18; D gene: TRBD2; CDR3 DNA: TGTGCCAGCAGCTCAACCGCCCTAGCGGGGGGTAGCACAGATACGCAGTATTTT; CDR3 protein: CASSSTALAGGSTDTQYF
V gene: TRBV7-2; clone size: .; J gene: TRBJ1-1; CDR3 length: 13; D gene: .; CDR3 DNA: TGTGCCAGCAGCGCGCAGGGGAACACTGAAGCTTTCTTT; CDR3 protein: CASSAQGNTEAFF
V gene: TRBV6-5; clone size: .; J gene: TRBJ1-1; CDR3 length: 12; D gene: .; CDR3 DNA: TGTGCCAGTGACAGGACGAACACTGAAGCTTTCTTT; CDR3 protein: CASDRTNTEAFF
V gene: TRBV5-1; clone size: few; J gene: TRBJ1-5; CDR3 length: 15; D gene: TRBD1; CDR3 DNA: TGCGCCAGCAGCCTGGGACAGGGTGGCAATCAGCCCCAGCATTTT; CDR3 protein: CASSLGQGGNQPQHF
V gene: TRBV24-1; clone size: once; J gene: TRBJ1-2; CDR3 length: 16; D gene: .; CDR3 DNA: TGTGCCACCAGTGATTGGGGCAACCCCAAAGGCGATGGCTACACCTTC; CDR3 protein: CATSDWGNPKGDGYTF
V gene: TRBV13; clone size: many; J gene: TRBJ1-1; CDR3 length: 14; D gene: TRBD1; CDR3 DNA: TGTGCCAGCAGCCTAAGGTCAGGGGGGACTGAAGCTTTCTTT; CDR3 protein: CASSLRSGGTEAFF
V gene: TRBV2; clone size: .; J gene: TRBJ2-2; CDR3 length: 14; D gene: .; CDR3 DNA: TGTGCCAGCAGGAGAGAATTGAACACCGGGGAGCTGTTTTTT; CDR3 protein: CASRRELNTGELFF
V gene: TRBV19; clone size: .; J gene: TRBJ1-6; CDR3 length: 15; D gene: TRBD1; CDR3 DNA: TGTGCCAGTAGGCCAGGACAGGAGTATAATTCACCCCTCCACTTT; CDR3 protein: CASRPGQEYNSPLHF
V gene: TRBV9; clone size: .; J gene: TRBJ2-7; CDR3 length: 14; D gene: TRBD1; CDR3 DNA: TGTGCCAGCAGCCCGCAGGGGGATCCCTACGAGCAGTACTTC; CDR3 protein: CASSPQGDPYEQYF
V gene: TRBV3-1/TRBV3-2; clone size: .; J gene: TRBJ1-6; CDR3 length: 13; D gene: .; CDR3 DNA: TGTGCCAGCGGACCCCCGGGAAATTCACCCCTCCACTTT; CDR3 protein: CASGPPGNSPLHF
V gene: TRBV19; clone size: .; J gene: TRBJ1-3; CDR3 length: 15; D gene: TRBD1; CDR3 DNA: TGTGCCAGTACCTCGGACAGGGACCCTGGAAACACCATATATTTT; CDR3 protein: CASTSDRDPGNTIYF
V gene: TRBV18; clone size: .; J gene: TRBJ2-6; CDR3 length: 18; D gene: .; CDR3 DNA: TGTGCCAGCTCACCACCGTCCTCACTCCACTCTGGGGCCAACGTCCTGACTTTC; CDR3 protein: CASSPPSSLHSGANVLTF
V gene: TRBV30; clone size: .; J gene: TRBJ2-3; CDR3 length: 16; D gene: TRBD2; CDR3 DNA: TGTGCCCGGACACCGGGACTAGCGGGAGGGCAGGATACGCAGTATTTT; CDR3 protein: CARTPGLAGGQDTQYF
V gene: TRBV7-6; clone size: .; J gene: TRBJ2-7; CDR3 length: 15; D gene: TRBD2; CDR3 DNA: TGTGCCAGCAGCTTAGGGGCGGGAGGGCCGAACGAGCAGTACTTC; CDR3 protein: CASSLGAGGPNEQYF
V gene: TRBV4-3; clone size: .; J gene: TRBJ2-7; CDR3 length: 15; D gene: TRBD1; CDR3 DNA: TGCGCCAGCAGCCAAGGGTATGGGACAGGGGGCGAGCAGTACTTC; CDR3 protein: CASSQGYGTGGEQYF
V gene: TRBV18; clone size: .; J gene: TRBJ1-4; CDR3 length: 13; D gene: .; CDR3 DNA: TGTGCCAGCTCACCAGGGAGAAACGAAAAACTGTTTTTT; CDR3 protein: CASSPGRNEKLFF
V gene: TRBV28; clone size: .; J gene: TRBJ2-5; CDR3 length: 14; D gene: .; CDR3 DNA: TGTGCCAGCAGGGACTGGGCAGGCGAGGAGACCCAGTACTTC; CDR3 protein: CASRDWAGEETQYF
V gene: TRBV7-3; clone size: once; J gene: TRBJ2-1; CDR3 length: 14; D gene: TRBD1; CDR3 DNA: TGTGCCAGCAGCTTAGACAGGGGACGAAATGAGCAGTTCTTC; CDR3 protein: CASSLDRGRNEQFF
V gene: TRBV2; clone size: .; J gene: TRBJ2-7; CDR3 length: 14; D gene: TRBD1; CDR3 DNA: TGTGCCAGCAGCGCCGGGACAGTCACCTACGAGCAGTACTTC; CDR3 protein: CASSAGTVTYEQYF
V gene: TRBV6-5; clone size: few; J gene: TRBJ2-1; CDR3 length: 14; D gene: .; CDR3 DNA: TGTGCCAGCAAATCAGGGGTTAGGTACAATGAGCAGTTCTTC; CDR3 protein: CASKSGVRYNEQFF
V gene: TRBV2; clone size: .; J gene: TRBJ2-7; CDR3 length: 16; D gene: TRBD2; CDR3 DNA: TGTGCCAGCAGTGAAGACGCTAGCGGGACTCTCCACGAGCAGTACTTC; CDR3 protein: CASSEDASGTLHEQYF
V gene: TRBV9; clone size: .; J gene: TRBJ2-1; CDR3 length: 15; D gene: .; CDR3 DNA: TGTGCCAGCAGCGCACAGGCCTATGACTACAATGAGCAGTTCTTC; CDR3 protein: CASSAQAYDYNEQFF
V gene: TRBV7-2; clone size: .; J gene: TRBJ1-2; CDR3 length: 14; D gene: TRBD1; CDR3 DNA: TGTGCCAGCAGGGGACAGGGTGAGAACTATGGCTACACCTTC; CDR3 protein: CASRGQGENYGYTF
V gene: TRBV5-4; clone size: .; J gene: TRBJ2-5; CDR3 length: 17; D gene: TRBD2; CDR3 DNA: TGTGCCAGCAGCTTGGCCCTTACTAGCGGGGGGGAAGAGACCCAGTACTTC; CDR3 protein: CASSLALTSGGEETQYF
V gene: TRBV7-2; clone size: .; J gene: TRBJ2-3; CDR3 length: 15; D gene: .; CDR3 DNA: TGTGCCAGCAGCTCTGCCTCTACGACATCAGATACGCAGTATTTT; CDR3 protein: CASSSASTTSDTQYF
V gene: TRBV5-6; clone size: once; J gene: TRBJ1-5; CDR3 length: 14; D gene: .; CDR3 DNA: TGTGCCAGCAGCCGCGGACAGCAAAATCAGCCCCAGCATTTT; CDR3 protein: CASSRGQQNQPQHF
V gene: TRBV7-2; clone size: .; J gene: TRBJ1-5; CDR3 length: 15; D gene: TRBD1; CDR3 DNA: TGTGCCAGCAGCTCGACAGGGAGCAAAGATCAGCCCCAGCATTTT; CDR3 protein: CASSSTGSKDQPQHF
V gene: TRBV7-9; clone size: once; J gene: TRBJ2-7; CDR3 length: 15; D gene: .; CDR3 DNA: TGTGCCAGCAGCGCCCCGTCGAGGGAGAGCCACGAGCAGTACTTC; CDR3 protein: CASSAPSRESHEQYF
V gene: TRBV4-3; clone size: .; J gene: TRBJ1-1; CDR3 length: 18; D gene: .; CDR3 DNA: TGCGCCAGCAGCCAAGAGTTGCTATCCGGCAGGCTGAACACTGAAGCTTTCTTT; CDR3 protein: CASSQELLSGRLNTEAFF
V gene: TRBV14; clone size: .; J gene: TRBJ1-1; CDR3 length: 13; D gene: .; CDR3 DNA: TGTGCCAGCAGCACAACACCGAACACTGAAGCTTTCTTT; CDR3 protein: CASSTTPNTEAFF
V gene: TRBV3-1/TRBV3-2; clone size: .; J gene: TRBJ2-1; CDR3 length: 16; D gene: TRBD2; CDR3 DNA: TGTGCCAGCAGCCAAGATACGGCTAGCGGATACAATGAGCAGTTCTTC; CDR3 protein: CASSQDTASGYNEQFF
V gene: TRBV5-6; clone size: .; J gene: TRBJ2-5; CDR3 length: 13; D gene: .; CDR3 DNA: TGTGCCAGCAGCCGGGACACCCAAGAGACCCAGTACTTC; CDR3 protein: CASSRDTQETQYF
V gene: TRBV19; clone size: .; J gene: TRBJ2-1; CDR3 length: 14; D gene: TRBD1; CDR3 DNA: TGTGCCAGCCGCGGACAGGGTGCCCCCAATGAGCAGTTCTTC; CDR3 protein: CASRGQGAPNEQFF
V gene: TRBV18; clone size: .; J gene: TRBJ2-7; CDR3 length: 12; D gene: .; CDR3 DNA: TGTGCCAGCTCACCACCGCTGGCCGAGCAGTACTTC; CDR3 protein: CASSPPLAEQYF